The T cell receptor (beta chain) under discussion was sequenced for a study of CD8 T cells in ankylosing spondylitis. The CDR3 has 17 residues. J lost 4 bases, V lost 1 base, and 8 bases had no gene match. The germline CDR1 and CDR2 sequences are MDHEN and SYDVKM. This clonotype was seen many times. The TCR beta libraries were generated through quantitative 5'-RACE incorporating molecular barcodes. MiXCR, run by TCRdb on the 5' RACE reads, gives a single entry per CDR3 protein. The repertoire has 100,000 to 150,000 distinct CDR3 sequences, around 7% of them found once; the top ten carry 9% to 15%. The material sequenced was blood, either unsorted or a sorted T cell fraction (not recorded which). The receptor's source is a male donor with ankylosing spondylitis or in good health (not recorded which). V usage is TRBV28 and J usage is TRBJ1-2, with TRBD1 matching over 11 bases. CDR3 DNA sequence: TGTGCCAGCAGTTTATCCCCGGGACAGGGGGTTACCTATGGCTACACCTTC. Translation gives CASSLSPGQGVTYGYTF.